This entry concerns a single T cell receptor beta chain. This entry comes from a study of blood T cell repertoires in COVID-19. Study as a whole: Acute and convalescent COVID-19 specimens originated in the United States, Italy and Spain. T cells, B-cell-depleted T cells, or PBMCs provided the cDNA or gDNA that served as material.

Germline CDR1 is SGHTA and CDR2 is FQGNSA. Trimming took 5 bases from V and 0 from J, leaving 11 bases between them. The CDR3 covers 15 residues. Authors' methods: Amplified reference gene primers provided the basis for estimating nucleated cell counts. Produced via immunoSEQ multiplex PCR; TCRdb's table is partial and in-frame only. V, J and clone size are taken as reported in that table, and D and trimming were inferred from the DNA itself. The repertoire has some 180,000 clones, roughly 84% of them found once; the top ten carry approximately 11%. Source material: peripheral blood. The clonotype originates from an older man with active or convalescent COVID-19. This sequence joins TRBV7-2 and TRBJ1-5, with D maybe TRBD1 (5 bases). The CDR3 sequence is CASSRTPLSNQPQHF. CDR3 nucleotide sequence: TGTGCCAGCAGCCGGACACCTCTTAGCAATCAGCCCCAGCATTTT.